The 19 T cell receptor beta chains below come from one sample, sequenced in a study of blood T cell repertoires in COVID-19. Measured with immunoSEQ multiplex PCR; TCRdb has only the in-frame clones, and not every one. Here the sample spans hundreds of thousands of clones, roughly 86% being singletons. Source material: peripheral blood. The source of these receptors is a woman aged 25 to 45 with COVID-19, enrolled during active disease.

The genes are TRBV4-1 and TRBJ1-2, with 7 bases matching TRBD1. The V gene end was trimmed by 1 base and the J gene end by 2 bases; junction bases not matched to a gene: 4. CDR3 length: 15 amino acids. CDR1 is MGHRA, CDR2 YSYEKL, per germline. The CDR3 reads CASSQGQGLNYGYTF. The CDR3 nucleotides are TGCGCCAGCAGCCAAGGACAGGGCCTCAACTATGGCTACACCTTC.

This clone appeared a few times. The chain couples TRBV19 to TRBJ2-1, with 11 bases identical to TRBD2. CDR1 LNHDA and CDR2 SQIVND come from the germline V gene (reference sequence). Trimming removed 3 bases from V and 7 bases from J; junction bases left unmatched: 5. The CDR3 runs to 15 residues. The CDR3 reads CASSISGGARNEQFF. For the CDR3, the DNA is TGTGCCAGTAGTATTAGCGGGGGGGCGAGGAATGAGCAGTTCTTC.

The chain recombines TRBV5-6 with TRBJ1-3; TRBD1 is a possible D gene (6 bases). The CDR3 runs 16 residues. CDR1 is SGHDT, CDR2 YYEEEE, per germline. The V gene lost 1 base and the J gene lost 4 bases, with 15 bases spanning the gap. The CDR3 nucleotides read TGTGCCAGCAGCTTGCTAGGCGAGGGGGAAGGAAACACCATATATTTT. Translated, it gives CASSLLGEGEGNTIYF.

The chain links TRBV7-9 to TRBJ2-5; 8 bases are a match to TRBD2. V dropped 5 bases and J dropped 2; count of bases not matched to a gene: 4. Germline V CDR1 and CDR2: SEHNR, FQNEAQ (reference sequence). The CDR3 consists of 14 residues. CDR3 residues: CASSLSGAQETQYF. The CDR3 nucleotides read TGTGCCAGCAGCCTTAGCGGGGCTCAAGAGACCCAGTACTTC.

This clone has only one observation. CDR3 DNA sequence: TGTGCCAGCAGCCAGGGTTGGATCAGGGCAGAGACCCAGTACTTC. Residues: CASSQGWIRAETQYF. V gene TRBV14 combines with J gene TRBJ2-5; the D gene is possibly TRBD1 (5 bases). CDR1 and CDR2 (germline): SGHDN, FVKESK. V lost 3 bases to trimming and J lost 4 bases, with 15 bases between them. The CDR3 loop spans 15 amino acids.

This chain links TRBV4-2 with TRBJ1-2; a possible D gene is TRBD1 (6 bases). Germline values: CDR1 LGHNA, CDR2 YNFKEQ. Trimming removed 2 bases from V and 4 bases from J, with 8 bases in between. The CDR3 is 13 amino acids. CDR3 amino acids: CASSQTGRYGYTF. The CDR3 bases are TGTGCCAGCAGCCAAACAGGGCGCTATGGCTACACCTTC.

The chain links TRBV27 to TRBJ2-5, with TRBD1 identical over 8 bases. CDR3 size: 16 residues. V trimming: 4 bases; J trimming: 4 bases; junction bases outside the gene matches: 11. Germline V gives CDR1 MNHEY, CDR2 SMNVEV (reference sequence). The chain's CDR3 is CASSSFWTGRRETQYF. CDR3 coding DNA: TGTGCCAGCAGTTCTTTCTGGACAGGGCGACGAGAGACCCAGTACTTC.

This sequence joins TRBV5-4 and TRBJ2-5, with D perhaps matching TRBD1 (5 bases). Germline V gene sequence: CDR1 SGHNT, CDR2 YYREEE (reference sequence). The CDR3 sequence is 14 residues long. Trimming left V 4 bases short and J 0 bases short, with 10 bases between. CDR3 DNA sequence: TGTGCCAGCAGCATTCAGGGTAACCAAGAGACCCAGTACTTC. It yields the protein CASSIQGNQETQYF. Supplemented by reference TRBV5-4 and TRBJ2-5, the full variable domain reads ETGVTQSPTHLIKTRGQQVTLRCSSQSGHNTVSWYQQALGQGPQFIFQYYREEENGRGNFPPRFSGLQFPNYSSELNVNALELDDSALYLCASSIQGNQETQYFGPGTRLLVL.

This rearrangement joins TRBV5-3 to TRBJ2-5, with 8 bases identical to TRBD2. TRBV5-3 is an ORF for which the function is uncertain. V gave up 0 bases and J gave up 5 bases; unmatched junction bases: 12. There are 17 residues in the CDR3. The CDR3 bases are TGTGCCAGAAGCTTGGTGACGGGGGGGCCGGTAGAGGAGACCCAGTACTTC. Protein sequence: CARSLVTGGPVEETQYF.

The gene calls are TRBV5-1 and TRBJ1-1; no firm D call. The V gene lost 6 bases and the J gene lost 2 bases, with 14 bases spanning the gap. Germline V gene data show CDR1 as SGHRS and CDR2 as YFSETQ. The CDR3 totals 14 residues. In nucleotides, the CDR3 is TGCGCCAGCACTTGGGGAGCCCTTAACACTGAAGCTTTCTTT. As protein: CASTWGALNTEAFF. Filled out from reference TRBV5-1 and TRBJ1-1, the complete variable domain reads KAGVTQTPRYLIKTRGQQVTLSCSPISGHRSVSWYQQTPGQGLQFLFEYFSETQRNKGNFPGRFSGRQFSNSRSEMNVSTLELGDSALYLCASTWGALNTEAFFGQGTRLTVV.

This chain links TRBV4-2 with TRBJ2-7; tentative D call: TRBD1 (6 bases). The germline V gene has CDR1 LGHNA and CDR2 YNFKEQ. The CDR3 consists of 15 residues. V was pared by 3 bases and J by 3 bases, with 15 bases between. CDR3: CASSQPLGGYYEQYF. The CDR3 bases are TGTGCCAGCAGCCAGCCCCTAGGGGGATACTACGAGCAGTACTTC.

J is TRBJ2-5 and V is TRBV5-4, with D possibly matching TRBD1 (5 bases). The germline V gene has CDR1 SGHNT and CDR2 YYREEE (reference sequence). The CDR3 covers 13 residues. Trimming pared 3 bases from V and 3 bases from J, leaving 9 bases between. The CDR3 region has the DNA TGTGCCAGCAGCTCGACAGAGGAAGAGACCCAGTACTTC. It translates to CASSSTEEETQYF.

V gene TRBV3-1 (or the pseudogene TRBV3-2) combines with J gene TRBJ2-7; tentative D call: TRBD2 (6 bases). From germline, CDR1 is LGHDT and CDR2 YNNKEL (reference sequence). Trimming pared 11 bases from V and 7 bases from J, leaving 15 bases between. CDR3 length: 11 amino acids. CDR3 nucleotide sequence: TGTGCCTCGGAGGGCCCCGGGGAGCAGTACTTC. Translating gives CASEGPGEQYF.

The gene calls are TRBV5-1 and TRBJ2-7; D may be TRBD2 (6 bases). Per the germline V gene, CDR1 is SGHRS and CDR2 is YFSETQ. V dropped 4 bases and J dropped 1 base, with 12 bases sitting between them. This CDR3 comprises 14 residues. The CDR3 DNA reads as TGCGCCAGCAGCCCGACTAGGAGGTCCTACGAGCAGTACTTC. Translating gives CASSPTRRSYEQYF. Full variable domain (outside the CDR3, taken from reference TRBV5-1 and TRBJ2-7): KAGVTQTPRYLIKTRGQQVTLSCSPISGHRSVSWYQQTPGQGLQFLFEYFSETQRNKGNFPGRFSGRQFSNSRSEMNVSTLELGDSALYLCASSPTRRSYEQYFGPGTRLTVT.

Note on this clone: An end of the junction differs from the germline gene, which may be a read error. The V and J genes are TRBV7-2 and TRBJ2-5; TRBD2 aligns across 9 bases. CDR1 SGHTA and CDR2 FQGNSA come from the germline V gene. The CDR3 length is 14 residues. CDR3 in amino acids: CASSLAGRKETQYF. As DNA, the CDR3 is TGTGCCAGCAGCCTAGCGGGGCGTAAAGAGACCCAGTACTTC.

The rearrangement uses TRBV7-8 and TRBJ2-5; 9 nucleotides line up with TRBD2. The CDR3 runs 16 residues. Unmatched junction bases numbered 8, after V lost 2 bases and J lost 4 bases. Germline CDR1 and CDR2: SGHVS and FQNEAQ. The CDR3 reads CASSLLAGGPGETQYF. In DNA form, the CDR3 reads TGTGCCAGCAGCTTATTGGCGGGGGGGCCCGGAGAGACCCAGTACTTC.

This clone was recorded only once. The J gene is TRBJ1-5, the V gene TRBV19; unclear D gene. V was trimmed by 3 bases and J by 1 base, leaving 10 bases between them. The germline V gene encodes CDR1 LNHDA and CDR2 SQIVND (reference sequence). The CDR3 is 15 residues long. CDR3 residues: CASSMFGGSNQPQHF. The CDR3 DNA sequence: TGTGCCAGTAGTATGTTCGGAGGGAGCAATCAGCCCCAGCATTTT.

The chain has TRBV6-5 and TRBJ2-7; D might be TRBD1 (6 bases). CDR3 length equals 12 residues. Germline V gives CDR1 MNHEY, CDR2 SVGAGI. V lost 6 bases, J lost 6 bases, and 12 bases lay in between. This chain's CDR3 is CASRVTGIEQYF. In DNA form, the CDR3 reads TGTGCCAGCAGGGTAACAGGGATCGAGCAGTACTTC.

This chain uses TRBV4-1 with TRBJ1-5; possible D gene TRBD1, 5 bases. Germline V lookup: CDR1 MGHRA, CDR2 YSYEKL. Between the trimmed V and J ends, which lost 3 bases and 1 base, there was a span of 13 bases. The CDR3 runs to 16 residues. The DNA of the CDR3 is TGCGCCAGCAGCCACTCCTGGGGGGACAGCAATCAGCCCCAGCATTTT. Its translation: CASSHSWGDSNQPQHF.